This T cell receptor (beta chain) was sequenced for a study of CD8+CD57+ T cells in acquired aplastic anemia. Across the whole study: Healthy donors averaged about 9.8 million reads for CD4+ cells.

Template material for TCR beta VDJ and CDR3 profiling consisted of genomic DNA. TCRdb re-called the reads with MiXCR, one entry per CDR3 protein. This sample carries some 410,000 distinct CDR3 sequences, roughly 68% of them seen once, and the ten largest clones take 4%. This clonotype appeared many times. Its antigen remains unidentified. Study conclusions and caveats: Patients did not significantly differ from controls in CD8+ Simpson's diversity.

The TCR was taken from a human donor in good health, serving as a control. The sample was sorted CD4+, CD8+, or CD8+CD57+ T cells (not recorded which) from PBMCs.

This chain's CDR3 is CASSAGGEEQFF. CDR3 nucleotides: TGTGCCAGCAGCGCCGGCGGCGAGGAGCAGTTCTTC. The rearrangement links TRBV9 to TRBJ2-1; D remains unclear. V lost 3 bases to trimming and J lost 10 bases, with 11 bases between them. The CDR3 is 12 amino acids. Looked up from germline, CDR1 is SGDLS and CDR2 is YYNGEE.